The present T cell receptor beta chain was sequenced within a study of beta chain features in type 1 diabetes. Study-level information: All of the samples together had 107,917,701 sorted cells examined.

Sorted cells reached over 95% purity in every population. This clone was counted between two and nine times. Its antigen remains unknown. General study findings and limits: All four CD4+ subsets of Type 1 diabetes patients contained TCRB CDR3s that were moderately but significantly shorter. Naive, central memory and Treg TCRB repertoires seemed to resemble each other more closely in patients than they did in healthy donors.

Germline V gene sequence: CDR1 SGHNT, CDR2 YYREEE (reference sequence). This CDR3 contains 14 residues. Losses at the gene ends were 4 bases for V and 1 base for J; bases not matched to a gene: 4. The investigators reverse transcribed all of the isolated RNA, so they sequenced expressed TCRB transcripts. The read count averaged roughly 3.5 million across naive, central memory and regulatory T cell samples. Here immunoSEQ multiplex PCR was the method, and the copy in TCRdb shows in-frame clones only, minus some. The sample has around 280,000 clones, 15% seen once; the top ten hold 0.015% to 0.019%. The TCR was taken from a man between 18 and 29 years old with type 1 diabetes. The source material was naive CD4+ T cells from blood. The V and J genes are TRBV5-4 and TRBJ1-1; 7 bases are a match to TRBD1. As DNA, the CDR3 is TGTGCCAGCAGCCTGGGACAGTCGAACACTGAAGCTTTCTTT. Protein: CASSLGQSNTEAFF.